These T cell receptor beta chains were read from a single sample in a study of human T cells and chemical hapten exposure. TCRdb recomputed calls from the RACE reads with MiXCR, one row per CDR3 protein. The sample contains 35,000 to 45,000 distinct CDR3 sequences, just under 9% of which appear only once. Sequencing was performed on whole blood, taken in connection with sensitization to the hapten diphenylcyclopropenone (DPC). Receptors originate from a woman between 40 and 55 years old with alopecia areata. Some clones in this sample may be carry-over from other donors' samples. Both conserved end residues are part of each CDR3. A D gene is named only where the DNA matches it firmly. Expanded clones are given a class, and other clones once, few, many or no size at all.

clone_size j_call v_call d_call cdr3_aa cdr3_nt
many TRBJ2-5 TRBV5-3 TRBD2 CARSLQYLRPSGPLGQTQYF TGTGCCAGAAGCTTGCAATACCTTCGGCCTAGCGGACCCTTGGGGCAGACCCAGTACTTC
many TRBJ2-1 TRBV16 TRBD2 CASSQYGLGNDEQFF TGTGCCAGCAGCCAATACGGACTAGGGAACGATGAGCAGTTCTTC
many TRBJ2-5 TRBV12-3/TRBV12-4 NA CASSLGAEGETQYF TGTGCCAGCAGTTTGGGAGCAGAGGGAGAGACCCAGTACTTC
many TRBJ1-1 TRBV28 TRBD1 CASSSPTGILTEAFF TGTGCCAGCAGTTCTCCGACAGGGATCCTTACTGAAGCTTTCTTT
NA TRBJ1-6 TRBV7-7 TRBD1 CASVTGDRASYNSPLHF TGTGCCAGCGTAACAGGGGATAGGGCCTCCTATAATTCACCCCTCCACTTT
many TRBJ1-5 TRBV6-2/TRBV6-3 NA CATGEISNQPQHF TGTGCCACAGGAGAGATTAGCAATCAGCCCCAGCATTTT
many TRBJ1-1 TRBV21-1 NA CASSIQGGTEAFF TGTGCCAGCAGCATCCAGGGGGGCACTGAAGCTTTCTTT
many TRBJ1-1 TRBV6-5 TRBD1 CASSYFRTGGTEAFF TGTGCCAGCAGTTACTTTCGGACAGGGGGCACTGAAGCTTTCTTT
NA TRBJ1-1 TRBV6-1 NA CASRGEIGWTEAFF TGTGCCAGCAGGGGGGAGATAGGATGGACTGAAGCTTTCTTT
few TRBJ1-1 TRBV20-1 TRBD1 CSALDRTEVAFF TGCAGTGCTTTGGACAGGACGGAAGTAGCTTTCTTT
many TRBJ2-7 TRBV7-9 NA CASSRGTYEQYF TGTGCCAGCAGCCGAGGAACCTACGAGCAGTACTTC
many TRBJ2-6 TRBV7-3 NA CASSGSSGANVLTF TGTGCCAGCAGCGGAAGCTCTGGGGCCAACGTCCTGACTTTC
few TRBJ2-7 TRBV7-2 TRBD2 CASSSNDAKLAGYLYEQYF TGTGCCAGCAGCTCGAACGATGCAAAACTAGCGGGGTATTTGTACGAGCAGTACTTC
many TRBJ1-3 TRBV2 NA CASSPGSLRPGNTIYF TGTGCCAGCAGTCCCGGGTCCCTCAGGCCCGGAAACACCATATATTTT
many TRBJ2-2 TRBV7-3 TRBD2 CASSLLTSGGAYGTGELFF TGTGCCAGCAGCTTACTAACTAGCGGGGGGGCCTATGGCACCGGGGAGCTGTTTTTT
NA TRBJ2-7 TRBV28 TRBD1 CASSLTGTSYEQYF TGTGCCAGCAGTTTGACAGGGACCTCCTACGAGCAGTACTTC
many TRBJ2-3 TRBV5-1 NA CASSFGERADTQYF TGCGCCAGCAGCTTCGGGGAACGGGCAGATACGCAGTATTTT
few TRBJ2-7 TRBV5-5 TRBD1 CASSTGQATYEQYF TGTGCCAGCAGCACCGGACAGGCGACCTACGAGCAGTACTTC